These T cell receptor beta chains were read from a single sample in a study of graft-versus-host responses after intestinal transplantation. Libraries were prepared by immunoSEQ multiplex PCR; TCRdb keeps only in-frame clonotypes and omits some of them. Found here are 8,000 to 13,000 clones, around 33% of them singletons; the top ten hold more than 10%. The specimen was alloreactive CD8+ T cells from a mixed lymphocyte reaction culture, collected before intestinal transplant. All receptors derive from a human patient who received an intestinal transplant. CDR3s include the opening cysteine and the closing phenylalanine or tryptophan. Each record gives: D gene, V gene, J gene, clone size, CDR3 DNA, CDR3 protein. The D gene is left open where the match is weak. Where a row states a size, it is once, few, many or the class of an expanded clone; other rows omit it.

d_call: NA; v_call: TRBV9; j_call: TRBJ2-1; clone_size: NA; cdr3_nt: TGTGCCAGCAGCATGCGAACTGGAGATGAGCAGTTCTTC; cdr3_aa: CASSMRTGDEQFF
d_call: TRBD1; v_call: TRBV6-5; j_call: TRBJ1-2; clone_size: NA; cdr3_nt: TGTGTTACGACAGGGGATAACTATGGCTACACCTTC; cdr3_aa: CVTTGDNYGYTF
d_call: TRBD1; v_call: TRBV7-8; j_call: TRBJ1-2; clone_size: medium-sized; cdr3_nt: TGTGCCAGCAGCTTAGCAGGGGGCTTGAACTATGGCTACACCTTC; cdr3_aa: CASSLAGGLNYGYTF
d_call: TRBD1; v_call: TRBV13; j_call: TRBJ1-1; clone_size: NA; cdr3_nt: TGTGCCAGCAGCCCCTCAGGGGACAGGGGGTGGACTGAAGCTTTCTTT; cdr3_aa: CASSPSGDRGWTEAFF
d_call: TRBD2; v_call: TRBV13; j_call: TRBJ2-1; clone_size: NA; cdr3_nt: TGTGCCAGCAGCTTACCGGGCGGGGGTTACAATGAGCAGTTCTTC; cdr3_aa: CASSLPGGGYNEQFF
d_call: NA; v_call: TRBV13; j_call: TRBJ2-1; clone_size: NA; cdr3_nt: TGTGCCAGCAGTATAGGGGGTGGGGACTACAATGAGCAGTTCTTC; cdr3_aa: CASSIGGGDYNEQFF
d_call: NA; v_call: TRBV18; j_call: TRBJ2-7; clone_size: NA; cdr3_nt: TGTGCCAGCTCACCGACGACAGATTCCTACGAGCAGTACTTC; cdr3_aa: CASSPTTDSYEQYF
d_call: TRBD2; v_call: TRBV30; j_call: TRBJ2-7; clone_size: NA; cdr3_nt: TGTGCCTGGAGCCGGTCGGGCGGGAGTTCTAGCTACGAGCAGTACTTC; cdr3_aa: CAWSRSGGSSSYEQYF
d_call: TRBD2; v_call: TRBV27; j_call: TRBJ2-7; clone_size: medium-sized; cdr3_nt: TGTGCCAGCAGTCTAACTAGCGGGGGGTACGAGCAGTACTTC; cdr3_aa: CASSLTSGGYEQYF
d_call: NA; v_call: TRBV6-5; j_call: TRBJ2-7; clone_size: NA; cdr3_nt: TGTGCCAGCAGTAAAACAGGGTGGAGCTCCTACGAGCAGTACTTC; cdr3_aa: CASSKTGWSSYEQYF
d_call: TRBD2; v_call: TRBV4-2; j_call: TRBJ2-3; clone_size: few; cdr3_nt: TGTGCCAGCAGCCAAGAAGTGACTAGCTGGAGCACAGATACGCAGTATTTT; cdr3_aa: CASSQEVTSWSTDTQYF
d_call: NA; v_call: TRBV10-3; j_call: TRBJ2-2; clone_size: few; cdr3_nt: TGTGCCATCAGAGGGGGAATCGGGGAGCTGTTTTTT; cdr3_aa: CAIRGGIGELFF
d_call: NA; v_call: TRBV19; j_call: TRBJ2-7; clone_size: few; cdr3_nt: TGTGCCAGTAGCCCCGGGGGCGGGGGACCCTACGAGCAGTACTTC; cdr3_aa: CASSPGGGGPYEQYF
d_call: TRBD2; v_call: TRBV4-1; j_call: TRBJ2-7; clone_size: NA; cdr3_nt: TGCGCCAGCAGCCAAGATCCCCCTAGCGGAAACTACGAGCAGTACTTC; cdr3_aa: CASSQDPPSGNYEQYF
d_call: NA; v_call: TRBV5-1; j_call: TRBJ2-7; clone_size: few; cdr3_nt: TGCGCCAGCAGCTTGGATAAGGGGGTAGGGTACTTC; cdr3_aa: CASSLDKGVGYF
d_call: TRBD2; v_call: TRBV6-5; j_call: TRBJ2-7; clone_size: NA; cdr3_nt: TGTGCCAGCAGTCGCGGACTAGCGGGAGCCTACGAGCAGTACTTC; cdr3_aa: CASSRGLAGAYEQYF
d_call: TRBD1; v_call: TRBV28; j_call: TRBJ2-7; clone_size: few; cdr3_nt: TGTGCCAGCAGTTCCGGACAGGGGGACGAGCAGTACTTC; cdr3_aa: CASSSGQGDEQYF
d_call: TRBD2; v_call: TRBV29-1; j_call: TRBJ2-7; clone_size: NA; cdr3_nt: TGCAGCGTCAGGGCTGTACTAGCGGGAGGAGTAGGGTACGAGCAGTACTTC; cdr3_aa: CSVRAVLAGGVGYEQYF
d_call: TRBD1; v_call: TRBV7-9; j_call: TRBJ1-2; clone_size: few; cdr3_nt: TGTGCCAGCAGCTCCGGGACAGATTACTATGGCTACACCTTC; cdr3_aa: CASSSGTDYYGYTF
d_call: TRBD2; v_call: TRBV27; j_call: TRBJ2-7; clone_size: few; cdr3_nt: TGTGCCAGCAGTTTTTCGAGCGGGGGCTTCTACGAGCAGTACTTC; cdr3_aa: CASSFSSGGFYEQYF
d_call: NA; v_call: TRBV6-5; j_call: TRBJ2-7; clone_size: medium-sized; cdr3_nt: TGTGCCAGCAGTTACTCGGTTGGGGAGATCAGCTACGAGCAGTACTTC; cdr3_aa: CASSYSVGEISYEQYF
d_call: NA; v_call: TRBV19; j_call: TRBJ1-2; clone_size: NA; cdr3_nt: TGTGCCAGTAGTATGGGGGGAGTCTATGGCTACACCTTC; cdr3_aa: CASSMGGVYGYTF
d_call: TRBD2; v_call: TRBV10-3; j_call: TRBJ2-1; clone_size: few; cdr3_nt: TGTGCCATCAGTGAGTACTCTCTAGCGGGGGGGCGAGGAAATGAGCAGTTCTTC; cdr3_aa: CAISEYSLAGGRGNEQFF
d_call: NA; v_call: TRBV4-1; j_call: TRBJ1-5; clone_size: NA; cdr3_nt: TGCGCCAGCAGCCAAGTAAAGGCCACGAGGCACGATCAGCCCCAGCATTTT; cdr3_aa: CASSQVKATRHDQPQHF
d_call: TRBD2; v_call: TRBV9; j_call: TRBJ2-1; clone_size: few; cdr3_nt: TGTGCCAGCAGCGTAAGGCGGGCGGGGGGCGACAATGAGCAGTTCTTC; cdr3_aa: CASSVRRAGGDNEQFF
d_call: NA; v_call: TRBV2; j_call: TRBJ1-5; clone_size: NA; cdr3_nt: TGTGCCAGCAGTGGTATACAGCTAAATCAGCCCCAGCATTTT; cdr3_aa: CASSGIQLNQPQHF
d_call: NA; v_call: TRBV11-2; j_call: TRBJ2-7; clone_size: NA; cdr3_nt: TGTGCCAGCAGCTTAGCAGGGTCCCAATTCTCCTACGAGCAGTACTTC; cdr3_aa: CASSLAGSQFSYEQYF
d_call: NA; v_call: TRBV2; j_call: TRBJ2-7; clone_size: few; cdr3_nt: TGTGCCAAGAAGGAGACGGCATACGATTTCTACGAGCAGTACTTC; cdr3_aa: CAKKETAYDFYEQYF
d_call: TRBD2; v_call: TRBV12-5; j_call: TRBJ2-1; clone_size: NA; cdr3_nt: TGTGCTAGTGCCCCGTACGGGACTAGCTATAACCTCGGCTCCTACAATGAGCAGTTCTTC; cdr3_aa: CASAPYGTSYNLGSYNEQFF
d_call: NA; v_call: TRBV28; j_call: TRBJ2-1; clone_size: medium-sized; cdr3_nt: TGTGCCAGCAGTTTGGCCCCTTTAAGAGGCGGTACCTACAATGAGCAGTTCTTC; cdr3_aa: CASSLAPLRGGTYNEQFF
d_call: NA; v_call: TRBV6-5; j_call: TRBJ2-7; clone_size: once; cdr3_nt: TGTGCCAGCAGCTGGGGGGTAACCTACGAGCAGTACTTC; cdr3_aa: CASSWGVTYEQYF
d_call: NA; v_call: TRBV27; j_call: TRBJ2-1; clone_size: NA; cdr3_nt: TGTGCCAGCAGTTTCGGAGCCGAGCAGTTCTTC; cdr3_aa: CASSFGAEQFF
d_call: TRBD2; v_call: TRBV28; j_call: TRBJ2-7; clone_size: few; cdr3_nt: TGTGCCAGCAGTTTAAGCTCAGCGGGGGGACCTTACGAGCAGTACTTC; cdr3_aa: CASSLSSAGGPYEQYF
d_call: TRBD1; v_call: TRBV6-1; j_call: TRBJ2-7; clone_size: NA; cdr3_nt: TGTGCCAGCAGTGAACTGGGACAGGGGGCGGAGCAGTACTTC; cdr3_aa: CASSELGQGAEQYF
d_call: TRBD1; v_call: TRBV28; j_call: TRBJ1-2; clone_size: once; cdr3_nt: TGTGCCAGCGAGGACCCGGGACAGCCTCTCTACTATGGCTACACCTTC; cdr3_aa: CASEDPGQPLYYGYTF
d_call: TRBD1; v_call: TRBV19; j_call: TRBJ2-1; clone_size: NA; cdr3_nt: TGTGCCAGTAGTCAGAGACAGGGAAGGGACAATGAGCAGTTCTTC; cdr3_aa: CASSQRQGRDNEQFF
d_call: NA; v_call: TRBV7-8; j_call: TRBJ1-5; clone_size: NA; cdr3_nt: TGTGCCAGCAGCTTAGCTAGCAGGGGTCAGCCCCAGCATTTT; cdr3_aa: CASSLASRGQPQHF
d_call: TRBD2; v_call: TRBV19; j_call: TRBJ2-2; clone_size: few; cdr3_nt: TGTGCCAGTACCGCCGTAGCGGGAGACCTCCACGGGGAGCTGTTTTTT; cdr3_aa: CASTAVAGDLHGELFF
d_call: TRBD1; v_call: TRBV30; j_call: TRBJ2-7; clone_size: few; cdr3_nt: TGTGCCTCTCGGATACCGGGACAGTCGAGCTCCTACGAGCAGTACTTC; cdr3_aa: CASRIPGQSSSYEQYF